This T cell receptor (beta chain) was captured by sequencing in a study of T cell repertoires in MIS-A myocarditis (dated by TCRdb to between 2021 and 2024). A remark on this clone: Its antigen is currently not known. No base qualities exist here, and no much larger clone lies one base off it.

The QIAamp DNA FFPE kit was used to extract genomic DNA from formalin-fixed paraffin-embedded autopsy tissue. The immunoSEQ bias-controlled multiplex PCR was used to amplify TCRbeta CDR3 regions, which were then sequenced at high throughput. The original methods were these. CDR3 sequences were collapsed and filtered with the immunoSEQ vendor pipeline, and the abundance and frequency of each unique TCRbeta CDR3 were thereby quantified. Dominant CDR3 amino acid sequences were clustered with SARS-CoV-2-specific ImmuneCODE TCRbeta sequences by CD-HIT using a 90% global sequence identity threshold. Clones at frequencies from 0.1 to 1 were categorized as hyperexpanded, and clones at frequencies from 0.01 to 0.1 were categorized as large. The CDR3 amino acid sequences and the V and J gene assignments of the dominant clones were confirmed with MiXCR. The R stringdist package was used to compute Levenshtein distances between the patient clonotypes and the ImmuneCODE hits. The source is immuneACCESS, and TCRdb retained only in-frame sequences with V and J called. Part of the clones is not carried over; for the studies checked, unresolved V genes explain less than half of this, and the remainder is unexplained. V and J calls and clone size are those listed in that table; D and trimming were worked out from the DNA. For this sample there are approximately 10,000 clones; around 89% appear just once. The ten largest clonotypes hold 2% to 2.5% of the sample.

Measured from the cysteine to the phenylalanine, the CDR3 is 13 residues long. Only the CDR3 region is kept as DNA, spanning 39 bases read in frame from base 1. Based on the germline V gene (reference sequence), the CDR1 and CDR2 sequences are SEHNR and FQNEAQ. Deletion took 8 bases off V and 3 bases off J, with a span of 13 bases between the germline ends. This TCR was sampled from a man aged 18 to 30 with fulminant myocarditis from multisystem inflammatory syndrome in adults (MIS-A) after COVID-19. The chain is encoded by TRBV7-9 joined to TRBJ1-1; TRBD1 is a weak D gene call, 6 bases matching. The specimen sequenced was thoracic lymph node tissue obtained at autopsy. In nucleotides, the sequence is TGTGCCAGCGGGGCAGGGGCCTACACTGAAGCTTTCTTT. This codes for CASGAGAYTEAFF.